Listed here are 2 T cell receptor beta chains from one sample, sequenced in a study of CD8+ T cells in alopecia areata. RNA extraction was followed by reverse transcription into cDNA, which acted as the sequencing template. Repertoires were generated with immunoSEQ multiplex PCR, while TCRdb's copy carries only in-frame clones and drops some. The sample has about 150,000 clones, 65% seen once. The sample's treatment: oral pan-JAK inhibitor, 5-10 mg twice daily. This material consisted of CD4+ T cells sorted from blood, taken at week 4, from a patient treated with tofacitinib. These receptors were taken from a human donor with alopecia areata.

This clone was picked up a small number of times. The rearrangement joins TRBV29-1 to TRBJ2-5; the D is unclear. CDR3 length: 12 amino acids. Germline V lookup: CDR1 SQVTM, CDR2 ANQGSEA. V was trimmed by 5 bases and J by 2 bases, leaving 9 bases between them. CDR3 sequence reads: CSVLVGQETQYF. DNA of the CDR3: TGCAGCGTTCTCGTGGGGCAAGAGACCCAGTACTTC.

This clone occurred once. The CDR3 spells CATSRDSSKYTEAFF. The DNA of the CDR3 is TGTGCCACCAGCAGAGATAGTTCCAAATACACTGAAGCTTTCTTT. The chain couples TRBV15 to TRBJ1-1; D not certain. Trimming pared 0 bases from V and 3 bases from J, leaving 11 bases between. Germline CDR1 and CDR2: LNHNV and YYDKDF (reference sequence). The CDR3 sequence is 15 residues long.